The 8 T cell receptor beta chains in this list originate from one sample, sequenced in a study of blood T cell repertoires in COVID-19. Profiled with immunoSEQ multiplex PCR; TCRdb holds only in-frame clones, not every one. Of a few hundred thousand clones listed, roughly 89% are singletons. Sequencing used peripheral blood. The source is a woman aged 60-70 years with COVID-19, enrolled during active disease.

V and J are TRBV7-9 and TRBJ1-2; 9 nucleotides match TRBD1. Trimming removed 2 bases from V and 6 bases from J; junction bases left unmatched: 7. The CDR3 length is 15 residues. The germline V gene encodes CDR1 SEHNR and CDR2 FQNEAQ (reference sequence). CDR3 bases: TGTGCCAGCAGCTTATACAGGGGGCGAGATAATGGCTACACCTTC. Amino acids: CASSLYRGRDNGYTF. The whole variable domain, remainder taken from reference TRBV7-9 and TRBJ1-2, is DTGVSQNPRHKITKRGQNVTFRCDPISEHNRLYWYRQTLGQGPEFLTYFQNEAQLEKSRLLSDRFSAERPKGSFSTLEIQRTEQGDSAMYLCASSLYRGRDNGYTFGSGTRLTVV.

The CDR3 coding sequence is TGTGCCAGCAGTGTAAAGGACAGGGGATATGGCTACACCTTC. Translating gives CASSVKDRGYGYTF. This chain uses TRBV2 with TRBJ1-2, with 9 bases that match TRBD1. The trim removed 4 bases at V and 5 bases at J, leaving 5 bases unmatched. The CDR3 has 14 amino acids. Germline loops: CDR1 SNHLY, CDR2 FYNNEI. Complete variable domain (other parts from reference TRBV2 and TRBJ1-2): EPEVTQTPSHQVTQMGQEVILRCVPISNHLYFYWYRQILGQKVEFLVSFYNNEISEKSEIFDDQFSVERPDGSNFTLKIRSTKLEDSAMYFCASSVKDRGYGYTFGSGTRLTVV.

This clone has a single count. This chain links TRBV7-3 with TRBJ1-6, with D tentatively TRBD1 (5 bases). CDR1 is SGHTA and CDR2 is FQGTGA in the germline V gene. The length of the CDR3 is 13 residues. Trimming stripped 2 bases from V and 7 bases from J, with 6 bases between. In DNA form, the CDR3 reads TGTGCCAGCAGCTTAGGGGGGAATTCACCCCTCCACTTT. This sequence encodes CASSLGGNSPLHF.

The chain recombines TRBV12-3 or TRBV12-4 with TRBJ1-2; D is undetermined. The V and J ends lost 7 bases and 1 base respectively, with 10 bases between them. There are 13 residues in the CDR3. CDR3 DNA sequence: TGTGCCAGCACTCCTCGAGGTAACTATGGCTACACCTTC. It specifies CASTPRGNYGYTF.

This clone has only one observation. This chain uses TRBV27 with TRBJ1-1; TRBD1 might be the D (6 bases). Germline CDR1 reads MNHEY; CDR2 reads SMNVEV (reference sequence). V was clipped by 7 bases and J by 0 bases, with 12 bases between them. CDR3 length equals 14 residues. CDR3 sequence: CASTRRGMNTEAFF. Written as DNA, the CDR3 is TGTGCCAGCACCCGCAGGGGCATGAACACTGAAGCTTTCTTT.

CDR3 loop: CASNPDSATNEKLFF. The CDR3 nucleotides are TGTGCCAGCAATCCCGACAGTGCAACTAATGAAAAACTGTTTTTT. The chain links TRBV6-4 to TRBJ1-4, with TRBD1 as a possible D gene (5 bases). Trimming took off 7 bases at V and 0 bases at J, with 12 bases between the two ends. The germline CDR1 and CDR2 sequences are MRHNA and SNTAGT. This CDR3 contains 15 residues.

V and J are TRBV5-4 and TRBJ2-6, with TRBD1 identical over 8 bases. In germline, CDR1 is SGHNT, CDR2 YYREEE (reference sequence). The CDR3 runs to 16 residues. J lost 2 bases, V lost 4 bases, and 5 bases had no gene match. CDR3 region: CASSPGQGPGANVLTF. DNA of the CDR3: TGTGCCAGCAGCCCAGGACAGGGCCCTGGGGCCAACGTCCTGACTTTC.

The chain employs TRBV7-2 and TRBJ1-2, with 7 bases matching TRBD1. CDR1 and CDR2 (germline): SGHTA, FQGNSA. This CDR3 comprises 13 residues. V was pared by 5 bases and J by 1 base, with 1 base of the junction left unmatched. The CDR3 spells CASSTGVNYGYTF. The DNA for the CDR3 is TGTGCCAGCAGCACAGGGGTTAACTATGGCTACACCTTC.